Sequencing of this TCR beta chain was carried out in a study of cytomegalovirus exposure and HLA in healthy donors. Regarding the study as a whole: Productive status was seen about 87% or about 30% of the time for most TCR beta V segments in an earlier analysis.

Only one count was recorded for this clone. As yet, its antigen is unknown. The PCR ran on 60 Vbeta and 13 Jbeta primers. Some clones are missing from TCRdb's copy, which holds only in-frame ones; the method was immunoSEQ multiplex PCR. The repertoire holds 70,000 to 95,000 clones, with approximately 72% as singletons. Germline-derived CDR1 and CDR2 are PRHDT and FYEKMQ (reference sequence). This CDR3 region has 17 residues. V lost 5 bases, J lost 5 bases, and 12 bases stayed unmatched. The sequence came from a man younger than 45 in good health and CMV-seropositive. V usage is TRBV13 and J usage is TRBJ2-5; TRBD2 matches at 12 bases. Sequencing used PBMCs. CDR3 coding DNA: TGTGCCAGCAGCGCCACTAGCGGGGGGCCCCCCAATGAGACCCAGTACTTC. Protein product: CASSATSGGPPNETQYF. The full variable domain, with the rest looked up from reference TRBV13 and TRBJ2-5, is AAGVIQSPRHLIKEKRETATLKCYPIPRHDTVYWYQQGPGQDPQFLISFYEKMQSDKGSIPDRFSAQQFSDYHSELNMSSLELGDSALYFCASSATSGGPPNETQYFGPGTRLLVL.